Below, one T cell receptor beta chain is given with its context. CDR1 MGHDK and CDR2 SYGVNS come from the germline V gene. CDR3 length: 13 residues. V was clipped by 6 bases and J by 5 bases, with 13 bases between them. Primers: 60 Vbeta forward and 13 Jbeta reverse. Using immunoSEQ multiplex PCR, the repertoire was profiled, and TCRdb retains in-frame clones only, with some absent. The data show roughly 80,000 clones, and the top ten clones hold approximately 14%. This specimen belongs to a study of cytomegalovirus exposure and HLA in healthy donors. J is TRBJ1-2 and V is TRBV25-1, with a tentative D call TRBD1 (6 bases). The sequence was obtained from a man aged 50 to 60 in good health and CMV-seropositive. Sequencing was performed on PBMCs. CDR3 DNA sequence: TGTGCCAGCAGGGACAGTGGAGCGTATGGCTACACCTTC. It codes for CASRDSGAYGYTF.